This T cell receptor (beta chain) was profiled in a study of a mutant IDH1 vaccine in newly diagnosed glioma. The assay was immunoSEQ multiplex PCR, and TCRdb's table has in-frame clones only and misses some. The sample has some 67,000 clones, around 83% seen once. Regarding time point: baseline, week 1 (first vaccination visit). Treatment here: pre-vaccination baseline after standard-of-care therapy. Per the germline V gene, CDR1 is MNHEY and CDR2 is SVGAGI. The CDR3 contains 15 residues. V was pared by 2 bases and J by 6 bases, with 14 bases between. The V and J genes are TRBV6-5 and TRBJ2-1; tentative D call: TRBD2 (6 bases). Sequenced material: peripheral blood mononuclear cells (PBMCs), taken from a glioma patient treated with radiotherapy, temozolomide or both. This TCR was recovered from a woman between 18 and 29 years old with glioma. Some clones in this sample may be carry-over from other donors' samples. CDR3 sequence: CASSYPLAALNEQFF. CDR3 DNA: TGTGCCAGCAGTTACCCACTAGCAGCGCTCAATGAGCAGTTCTTC.